The subject of this entry is one T cell receptor beta chain. Its cognate antigen is unknown. This specimen comes from a study of CD8 T cell repertoires and HIV-1 epitope variants. Study summary: Each of Twenty-five Gag and Nef epitope peptides stimulated a separate culture. Separate from the cultures, 1M uncultured T cells served as baseline. Study-wide points: Roughly nine TCR beta clonotypes were antigen-specific, more than five apparently recognizing autologous or escape variants.

Assay used: immunoSEQ multiplex PCR; TCRdb lists only in-frame clones, some missing. The data contain roughly 100,000 clones, roughly four fifths of them singletons. Germline V gene data show CDR1 as MDHEN and CDR2 as SYDVKM. This CDR3 comprises 12 residues. V was cut by 7 bases and J by 8 bases, with 12 bases left in between. Sequencing was done on a sample of uncultured baseline CD8+ T cells from peripheral blood mononuclear cells (PBMCs). The rearrangement joins TRBV28 to TRBJ2-1; D may be TRBD2 (6 bases). This receptor was identified in a male donor with HIV. CDR3 in amino acids: CASTPGGDEQFF. CDR3 in DNA: TGTGCCAGCACCCCTGGAGGGGATGAGCAGTTCTTC.